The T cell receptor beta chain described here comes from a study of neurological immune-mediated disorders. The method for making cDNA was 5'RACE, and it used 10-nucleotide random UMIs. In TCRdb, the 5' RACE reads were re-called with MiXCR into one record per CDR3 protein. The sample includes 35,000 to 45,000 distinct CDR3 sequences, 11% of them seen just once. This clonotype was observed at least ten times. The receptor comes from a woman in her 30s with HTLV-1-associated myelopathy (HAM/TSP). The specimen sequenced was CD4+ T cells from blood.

The CDR3 sequence is CATSDITGGGNTEAFF. The CDR3, as DNA: TGTGCCACCAGTGACATTACAGGGGGCGGGAACACTGAAGCTTTCTTT. The V gene is TRBV24-1, the J gene TRBJ1-1, with 9 bases lining up with TRBD1. The CDR3 consists of 16 residues. With 4 bases clipped from V and 1 base from J, the junction kept 6 bases outside the gene matches. CDR1 and CDR2 (germline): KGHDR, SFDVKD.